The 9 T cell receptor beta chains in this list originate from one sample, sequenced in a study of control samples from healthy donors and cancer patients. Measured with immunoSEQ multiplex PCR; TCRdb has only the in-frame clones, and not every one. Of approximately 100,000 clones in the sample, roughly 90% were seen once. Sequenced input: blood. These receptors came from a young man in good health.

The rearrangement uses TRBV12-5 and TRBJ1-2, with 8 bases matching TRBD1. The CDR3 is made up of 16 amino acids. J gave up 9 bases and V 1 base, and 13 bases lay outside the gene matches. Germline V CDR1 and CDR2: LGHNT, FRNRAP. DNA of the CDR3: TGTGCTAGTGGTTTGGGAGGGACAGGAGTAAATCCGAGCTACACCTTC. Protein: CASGLGGTGVNPSYTF.

The CDR3 loop is CASSQGNSGTSFNEQFF. The CDR3 DNA reads TGCGCCAGCAGCCAAGGGAATTCCGGGACTAGCTTCAATGAGCAGTTCTTC. The chain has TRBV4-1 and TRBJ2-1; TRBD2 matches at 9 bases. CDR3 length: 17 amino acids. Germline trimming cut 1 base from V and 6 bases from J; bases unmatched to any gene: 10. Germline CDR1 is MGHRA and CDR2 is YSYEKL.

V is TRBV30 and J is TRBJ1-6; D uncertain. Germline V gene sequence: CDR1 GTSNPN, CDR2 SVGIG (reference sequence). This CDR3 is built from 10 residues. V gave up 5 bases and J gave up 10 bases, with 6 bases separating them. In DNA, the CDR3 is TGTGCCTGGGGAGGGTCACCCCTCCACTTT. Translated, it gives CAWGGSPLHF.

This rearrangement joins TRBV30 to TRBJ1-1, with D unresolved. The CDR3 spans 15 residues. The V end lost 3 bases, the J end lost 4 bases, and 18 bases lay between the germline ends. Germline CDR1 reads GTSNPN; CDR2 reads SVGIG (reference sequence). CDR3 sequence reads: CAWRDRGYALTEAFF. In DNA form, the CDR3 reads TGTGCCTGGAGAGATCGCGGGTATGCTCTCACTGAAGCTTTCTTT.

This sequence joins TRBV5-4 and TRBJ2-1; D may correspond to TRBD1 or TRBD2 (5 bases each). From germline, CDR1 is SGHNT and CDR2 YYREEE (reference sequence). V was shortened by 2 bases and J by 8 bases, with 17 bases between the two germline ends. The CDR3 consists of 15 residues. This CDR3 reads CASSFGGTSPHEQFF. In nucleotides, the CDR3 is TGTGCCAGCAGCTTCGGTGGGACCTCGCCTCATGAGCAGTTCTTC.

This chain links TRBV9 with TRBJ2-1, with 10 nucleotides matching TRBD2. With 2 bases clipped from V and 5 bases from J, the junction kept 10 bases outside the gene matches. Germline V lookup: CDR1 SGDLS, CDR2 YYNGEE. CDR3 length equals 17 residues. This chain's CDR3 is CASSVASGGGGNNEQFF. Written as DNA, the CDR3 is TGTGCCAGCAGCGTGGCTAGCGGGGGCGGGGGCAACAATGAGCAGTTCTTC.

The chain is built from TRBV6-4 and TRBJ2-1, with D possibly being TRBD1 or TRBD2 (5 bases each). The germline gives CDR1 MRHNA, CDR2 SNTAGT. There are 13 residues in the CDR3. V was cut by 5 bases and J by 8 bases, with 13 bases left in between. Here the CDR3 reads CASSTKRGHEQFF. The CDR3 DNA sequence: TGTGCCAGCAGTACCAAGAGGGGCCATGAGCAGTTCTTC.

V and J are TRBV7-9 and TRBJ2-3; a weak D match, TRBD2 (5 bases). The CDR3 contains 15 residues. Germline values: CDR1 SEHNR, CDR2 FQNEAQ (reference sequence). The ends were cut back, 4 bases at V and 2 bases at J, with 13 bases in the middle. The CDR3 DNA reads as TGTGCCAGCAGCTCCCTAATGGGAGCCACAGATACGCAGTATTTT. Translating gives CASSSLMGATDTQYF.

V is TRBV5-4 and J is TRBJ1-5; D uncertain. Trimming removed 2 bases at V and 0 bases at J, with 9 bases between. The CDR3 spans 15 residues. CDR1 and CDR2 from the germline V gene are SGHNT and YYREEE (reference sequence). The CDR3 loop is CASSLGLGSNQPQHF. The CDR3 DNA reads TGTGCCAGCAGCTTAGGGTTGGGTAGCAATCAGCCCCAGCATTTT.